This TCR beta chain was observed in a study of blood T cell repertoires in COVID-19. Sequencing was performed with immunoSEQ multiplex PCR; in TCRdb, only in-frame clones are kept and a portion is missing. The top ten hold 1.5% to 2% of the sample, which has approximately 90,000 clones, about nine tenths seen once. Trimming removed 5 bases from V and 3 bases from J, with 8 bases in between. CDR1 and CDR2 from the germline V gene are KGHSH and LQKENI. The CDR3 has 13 amino acids. The sequenced sample was peripheral blood. The rearrangement uses TRBV18 and TRBJ1-5; the D is unclear. The TCR comes from a man between 60 and 75 years old with acute or convalescent COVID-19. CDR3 residues: CASSTDNNQPQHF. The CDR3 DNA reads TGTGCCAGCTCAACCGACAACAATCAGCCCCAGCATTTT.